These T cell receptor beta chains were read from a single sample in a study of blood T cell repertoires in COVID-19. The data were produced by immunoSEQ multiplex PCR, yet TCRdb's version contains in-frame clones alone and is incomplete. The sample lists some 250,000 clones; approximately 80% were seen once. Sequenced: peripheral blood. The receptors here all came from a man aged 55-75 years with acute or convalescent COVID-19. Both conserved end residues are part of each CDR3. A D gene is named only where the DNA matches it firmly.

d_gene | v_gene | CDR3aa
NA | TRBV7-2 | CASSLNRAPIQYF
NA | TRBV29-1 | CSGSGQLDTEAFF
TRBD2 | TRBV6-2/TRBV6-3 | CASSYSGGFLHEQYF
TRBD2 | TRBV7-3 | CASSLIRLAGAHNEQFF
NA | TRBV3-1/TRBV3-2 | CASSQVRGRGETQYF
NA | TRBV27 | CASSAWGGLSGWSGGYTF
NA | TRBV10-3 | CAISLSTGNTEAFF
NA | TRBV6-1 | CASSETGKSEQFF
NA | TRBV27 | CASSLREGNGYTF
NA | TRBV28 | CASSRLGGGGTQYF
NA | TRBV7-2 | CASSLGTQGNTEAFF
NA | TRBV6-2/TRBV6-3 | CASSIGARGAGSNQPQHF
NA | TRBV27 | CASSLAQGKQPQHF
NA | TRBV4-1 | CASSQQPGRETGELFF
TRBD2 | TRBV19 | CASSIESRGGTSQFF
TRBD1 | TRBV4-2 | CASSQDRGSNTEAFF
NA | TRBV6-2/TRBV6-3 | CASSYLGRTYEQYF
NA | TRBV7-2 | CASSLANNEAGTSSYNSPLHF
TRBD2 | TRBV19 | CASVPGTSWHTGELFF
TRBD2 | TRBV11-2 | CASSLAGAGDTQYF
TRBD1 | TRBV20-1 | CSAGQGNGYTF
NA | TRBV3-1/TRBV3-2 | CASSSTVNSYEQYF
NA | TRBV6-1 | CASCDPTATDTQYF
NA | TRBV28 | CASNTGATEAFF
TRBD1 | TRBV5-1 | CASSLRGTGVTEAFF
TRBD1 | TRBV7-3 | CASSFRGEEGYTF
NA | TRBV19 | CASSIARGLYGYTF
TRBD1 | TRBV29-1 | CSVGYRGRSDTQYF
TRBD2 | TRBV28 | CASSLREGYNEQFF
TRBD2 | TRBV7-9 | CASSAQPIAGGRDTQYF
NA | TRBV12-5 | CASAQGQGYYNEQFF
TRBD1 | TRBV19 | CATQGATYEQYF
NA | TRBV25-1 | CASSVHSYEQYF
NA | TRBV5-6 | CASARGTYEQYF
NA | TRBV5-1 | CASSWPGQPIATNEKLFF
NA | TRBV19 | CASSIVAQGNYGYTF
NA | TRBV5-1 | CASSGPSYEQYF
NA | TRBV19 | CASSMGNTPYEQYF
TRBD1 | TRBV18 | CASSRGQGAGTYEQYF
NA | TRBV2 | CASREVNSGANVLTF